Included here is one T cell receptor (beta chain) sequence, with context. The CDR3 runs 13 residues. Germline CDR1 reads SNHLY; CDR2 reads FYNNEI. Trimming at V came to 6 bases and at J to 7 bases, leaving 6 bases not matched to a gene. TCRdb's table, derived via immunoSEQ multiplex PCR, lists solely in-frame clones and lacks some. The sample has about 99,000 clones; 87% are singletons. The data originate from a study of blood T cell repertoires in COVID-19. The clonotype was recovered from a man in his fifties in a cohort sampled during active COVID-19. The sequenced sample was peripheral blood. The chain combines TRBV2 with TRBJ1-2, with 9 bases lining up with TRBD1. CDR3 bases: TGTGCCAGCAGCCGGACAGGGGTTACTGGCTACACCTTC. This codes for CASSRTGVTGYTF.